This TCR beta chain derives from a study of cytomegalovirus exposure and HLA in healthy donors. For the study at large: An early data release held tens of millions of unique TCRs from HLA-typed donors.

13 Jbeta primers and 60 Vbeta primers were used for the PCR. Sequencing was performed with immunoSEQ multiplex PCR; in TCRdb, only in-frame clones are kept and a portion is missing. Of over 100,000 clones listed, approximately 70% were seen once; the top ten hold approximately 9.4%. With V trimmed by 4 bases and J by 0 bases, 7 bases remained unmatched. Germline values: CDR1 SGHDT, CDR2 YYEEEE. This CDR3 contains 17 residues. This clonotype was sampled from a man aged 30-40 years in good health and CMV-seropositive. V and J are TRBV5-6 and TRBJ2-3, with 11 bases that match TRBD2. The sample was PBMCs. CDR3 region: CASSTQTSGVSTDTQYF. DNA for the CDR3: TGTGCCAGCAGCACCCAGACTAGCGGGGTTAGCACAGATACGCAGTATTTT.